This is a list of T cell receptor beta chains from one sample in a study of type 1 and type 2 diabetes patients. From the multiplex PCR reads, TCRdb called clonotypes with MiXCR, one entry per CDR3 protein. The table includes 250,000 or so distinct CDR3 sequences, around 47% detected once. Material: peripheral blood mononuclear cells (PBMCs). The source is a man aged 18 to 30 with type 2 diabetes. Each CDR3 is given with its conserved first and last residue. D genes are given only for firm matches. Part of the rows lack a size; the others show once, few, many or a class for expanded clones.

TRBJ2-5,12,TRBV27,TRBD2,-,TGTGCCAGCAGGACTAGCGGAGAGACCCAGTACTTC,CASRTSGETQYF
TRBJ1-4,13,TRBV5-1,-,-,TGCGCCAGCAGCGCAAGATCCGAGACCGAACTGTTTTTT,CASSARSETELFF
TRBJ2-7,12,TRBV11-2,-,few,TGTGCCAGCAGCTTAAGTTGGATCGAGCAGTACTTC,CASSLSWIEQYF
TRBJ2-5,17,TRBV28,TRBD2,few,TGTGCCAGCAGCCCCCCGGGACTAGCGGGGGCAGGGGAGACCCAGTACTTC,CASSPPGLAGAGETQYF
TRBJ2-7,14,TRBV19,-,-,TGTGCCAGTAGTATGGGAGGTCCCCTCTACGAGCAGTACTTC,CASSMGGPLYEQYF
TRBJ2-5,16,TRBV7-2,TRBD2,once,TGTGCCAGCAGCCGGTTAGCGGGAGGGCCTAAAGAGACCCAGTACTTC,CASSRLAGGPKETQYF
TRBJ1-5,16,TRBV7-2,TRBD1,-,TGTGCCAGCAGCTTAGAGACAGGGGGCGCAGGTCAGCCCCAGCATTTT,CASSLETGGAGQPQHF
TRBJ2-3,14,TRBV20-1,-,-,TGCAGTGCTGGCGGGGTAGCCAAAACAGATACGCAGTATTTT,CSAGGVAKTDTQYF
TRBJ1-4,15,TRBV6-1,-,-,TGTGCCAGCAGCCCTAACAGGGCCACTAATGAAAAACTGTTTTTT,CASSPNRATNEKLFF
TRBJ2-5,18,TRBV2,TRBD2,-,TGTGCCAGCAGGGAAGGGACTAGCGGGAGGAGGGTGTGGGAGACCCAGTACTTC,CASREGTSGRRVWETQYF
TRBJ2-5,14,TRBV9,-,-,TGTGCCAGCAGCGTAGGGCACGGCCAAGAGACCCAGTACTTC,CASSVGHGQETQYF
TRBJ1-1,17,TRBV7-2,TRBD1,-,TGCGCCAGCAGCCGAGGGACAGGGGATCCTCTGAACACTGAAGCTTTCTTT,CASSRGTGDPLNTEAFF
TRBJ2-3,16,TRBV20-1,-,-,TGCAGTGCCTGGGGTGTTAGGGACCGCAACACAGATACGCAGTATTTT,CSAWGVRDRNTDTQYF
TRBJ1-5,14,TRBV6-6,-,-,TGTGCCAGCAGTAACCACAGGGATCGACAGCCCCAGCATTTT,CASSNHRDRQPQHF
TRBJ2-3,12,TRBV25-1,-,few,TGTGCCAGCATGGGGGATAAGAATACGCAGTATTTT,CASMGDKNTQYF
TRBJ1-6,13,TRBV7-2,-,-,TGTGCCGGAGAGACAGGCCTTAATTCACCCCTCCACTTT,CAGETGLNSPLHF
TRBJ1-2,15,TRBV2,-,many,TGTGCCAGCAAGGGATTGGTGCTGACGACCGATGGCTACACCTTC,CASKGLVLTTDGYTF
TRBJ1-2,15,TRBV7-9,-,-,TGTGCCAGCAGCAAAGGGACGGAGCAGAGTTATGGCTACACCTTC,CASSKGTEQSYGYTF
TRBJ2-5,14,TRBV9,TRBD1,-,TGTGCCAGCAGCGTAGGGGGGACAGAAGAGACCCAGTACTTC,CASSVGGTEETQYF
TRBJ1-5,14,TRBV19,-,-,TGTGCCAGTAGTACAAGGACAGTCGGTCAGCCCCAGCATTTT,CASSTRTVGQPQHF
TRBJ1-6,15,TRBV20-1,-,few,TGCAGTGCTAGAAGAACTACAGGGAGTATTTCACCCCTCCACTTT,CSARRTTGSISPLHF
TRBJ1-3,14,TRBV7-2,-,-,TGTGCCAGCAGCACAGGGCTTACTGGAAACACCATATATTTT,CASSTGLTGNTIYF
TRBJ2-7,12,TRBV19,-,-,TGTGCCAGTAGTGTGACAGGCTACGAGCAGTACTTC,CASSVTGYEQYF
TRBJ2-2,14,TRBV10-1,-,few,TGCGCCAGCAGTGAGAGGTGGAACACCGGGGAGCTGTTTTTT,CASSERWNTGELFF
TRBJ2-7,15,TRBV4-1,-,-,TGCGCCAGCAGCCACGCGGGGGAGACAGGCTACGAGCAGTACTTC,CASSHAGETGYEQYF
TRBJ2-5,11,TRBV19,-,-,TGTGCCAGCGGGACCAGGGAGACCCAGTACTTC,CASGTRETQYF
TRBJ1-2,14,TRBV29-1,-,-,TGCAGCGTTTTACCACGGGGTACGGAATATGGCTACACCTTC,CSVLPRGTEYGYTF
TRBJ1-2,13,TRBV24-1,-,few,TGTGCCACCAGTGATTTAGCTAACTATGGCTACACCTTC,CATSDLANYGYTF
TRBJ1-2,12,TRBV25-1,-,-,TGTGCCAGGCCTAGTATTAACTATGGCTACACCTTC,CARPSINYGYTF
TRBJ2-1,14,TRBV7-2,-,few,TGTGCCAGCAGCCCCCCGGGTCGCGGGGCCGAGCAGTTCTTC,CASSPPGRGAEQFF
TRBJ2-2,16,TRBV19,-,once,TGTGCCAGTAGTGAGGGGGGGGGCAAGGGCCCCGGGGAGCTGTTTTTT,CASSEGGGKGPGELFF
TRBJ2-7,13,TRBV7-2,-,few,TGTGCCAGCAGCTTTATTCGGGGCTACGAGCAGTACTTC,CASSFIRGYEQYF
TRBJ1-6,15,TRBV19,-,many,TGTGCCAGTAGTATACAGGGAGGAGCTAATTCACCCCTCCACTTT,CASSIQGGANSPLHF
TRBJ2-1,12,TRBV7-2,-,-,TGTGCCAGCAGCTCCAATGGTAATGAGCAGTTCTTC,CASSSNGNEQFF
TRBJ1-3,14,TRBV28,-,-,TGTGCCAGCAGCGCAGGGAACTCTGGAAACACCATATATTTT,CASSAGNSGNTIYF
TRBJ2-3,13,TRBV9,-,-,TGTGCCAGCAGCGTAGGGGAGAGAGATACGCAGTATTTT,CASSVGERDTQYF
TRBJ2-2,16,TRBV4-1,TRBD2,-,TGCGCCAGCAGCCACGCCTCGGGAGGGAGGACCGGGGAGCTGTTTTTT,CASSHASGGRTGELFF
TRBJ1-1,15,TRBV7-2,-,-,TGTGCCAGCAGCTTGCGTCCGGGGACACGGTACCGAGCTTTCTTT,CASSLRPGTRYRAFF
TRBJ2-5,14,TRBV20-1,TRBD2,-,TGCAGTGCTGTGACTAGCGGGAGGGAGGAGACCCAGTACTTC,CSAVTSGREETQYF
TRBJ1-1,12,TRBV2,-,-,TGTGCCAGCAGTGTGACAGGCATCGAAGCTTTCTTT,CASSVTGIEAFF
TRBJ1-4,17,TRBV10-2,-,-,TGCGCCAGCAGTGAGGAACGGTGGCAGACTGGTAAAGAAAAACTGTTTTTT,CASSEERWQTGKEKLFF
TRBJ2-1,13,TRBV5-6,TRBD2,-,TGTGCCAGCACATCGGGACTAGACAATGAGCAGTTCTTC,CASTSGLDNEQFF
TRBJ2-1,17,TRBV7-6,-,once,TGTGCCAGCAGCTTAGGACCCGGACGCAGCTCCTACAATGAGCAGTTCTTC,CASSLGPGRSSYNEQFF
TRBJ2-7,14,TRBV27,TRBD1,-,TGTGCCAGCAGTGGTATGGCAGGGGGAACCGAGCAGTACTTC,CASSGMAGGTEQYF
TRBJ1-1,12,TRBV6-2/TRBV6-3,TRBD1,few,TGTGCCGCACAGGGGTTTAACACTGAAGCTTTCTTT,CAAQGFNTEAFF
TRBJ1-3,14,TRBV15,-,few,TGTGCCACCAGCAGAGAACAAGGGGAAAACACCATATATTTT,CATSREQGENTIYF
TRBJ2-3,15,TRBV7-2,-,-,TGTGCCAGCAGCTTATGGGACGCCATCTCAGATACGCAGTATTTT,CASSLWDAISDTQYF
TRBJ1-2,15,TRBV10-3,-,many,TGTGCCATCAGTGAGTCACCGGCAGGGAGCTATGGCTACACCTTC,CAISESPAGSYGYTF
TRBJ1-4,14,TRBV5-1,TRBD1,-,TGCGCCAGCAGCTCAGGACAGGGGTTTGAAAAACTGTTTTTT,CASSSGQGFEKLFF
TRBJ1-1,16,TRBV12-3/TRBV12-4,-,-,TGTGCCAGCAGTTTAATCGGCTCGCTCGACGGCACTGAAGCTTTCTTT,CASSLIGSLDGTEAFF
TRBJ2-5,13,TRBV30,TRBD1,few,TGTGCCTGGAGCCCAGGGGGTAGCGAGACCCAGTACTTC,CAWSPGGSETQYF
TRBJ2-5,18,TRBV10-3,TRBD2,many,TGTGCCATCAGTTGGACGGGGATGACTGGCGGGGGGATTGAGACCCAGTACTTC,CAISWTGMTGGGIETQYF
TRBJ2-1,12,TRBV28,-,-,TGTGCCAGCAGTTACACCTATTGGGGGCAGTTCTTC,CASSYTYWGQFF
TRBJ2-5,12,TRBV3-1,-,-,TGTGCCAGCAGCCAAGATTTAGAGACCCAGTACTTC,CASSQDLETQYF
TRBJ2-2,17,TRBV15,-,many,TGTGCCACCAGCAGAAAGTATCCCATACGGGACACCGGGGAGCTGTTTTTT,CATSRKYPIRDTGELFF
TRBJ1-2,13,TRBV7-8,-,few,TGTGCCAGCAGCCCCGGGGACATCTATGGCTACACCTTC,CASSPGDIYGYTF
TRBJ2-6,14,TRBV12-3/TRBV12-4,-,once,TGTGCCAGCAGTTTGAGTCTGGGGGCCAACGTCCTGACTTTC,CASSLSLGANVLTF
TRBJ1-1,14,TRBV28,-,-,TGTGCCAGCATATTCGGAGTGGGGGCGGGTGAAGCTTTCTTT,CASIFGVGAGEAFF
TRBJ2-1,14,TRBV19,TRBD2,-,TGTGCCAGTAGTAGCGGGAGCTCCTACAATGAGCAGTTCTTC,CASSSGSSYNEQFF
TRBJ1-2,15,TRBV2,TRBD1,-,TGTGCCAGCAATACCGACAGGGGGCCTTTAGGTGGCTACACCTTC,CASNTDRGPLGGYTF